The rows below give T cell receptor beta chains drawn from one sample of a study of shared T cell receptors in the human thymus. Some clones are missing from TCRdb's copy, which holds only in-frame ones; the method was immunoSEQ multiplex PCR. The profile shows 550,000 to 800,000 clones, 70% to 90% of them singletons. A further study also used this sample, focusing on human thymus T cells.

The material sequenced was thymocytes. The receptors shown here come from a girl under two years old with a congenital heart defect. Each CDR3 is given with its conserved first and last residue. A D gene is named only where the DNA matches it firmly. Size values are once, few and many counts, or a class for expanded clones, and some rows have none.

TRBJ1-2	.	TRBV6-5	.	TGTGCCAGCAGTCTATACAGGGCTGGCGGCTACACCTTC	CASSLYRAGGYTF
TRBJ1-1	.	TRBV6-4	once	TGTGCCAGCAGGCGGACAGTGATGAACACTGAAGCTTTCTTT	CASRRTVMNTEAFF
TRBJ2-5	.	TRBV2	.	TGTGCCAGCAGTGGGGGGAGTATATTGCGGGGCCAAGAGACCCAGTACTTC	CASSGGSILRGQETQYF
TRBJ1-1	.	TRBV6-7	.	TGTGCCAGCAGCGAAGGCGGGGAGAATAACACTGAAGCTTTCTTT	CASSEGGENNTEAFF
TRBJ1-2	.	TRBV2	once	TGTGCCAGCAGTCCTGGTGTTTACAGGGCTAACTATGGCTACACCTTC	CASSPGVYRANYGYTF
TRBJ2-2	.	TRBV4-1	.	TGCGCCAGCAGCCATAGGGGCGCGAACACCGGGGAGCTGTTTTTT	CASSHRGANTGELFF
TRBJ1-2	.	TRBV9	.	TGTGCCAGCAGCGCCCGAAGAGCAGGGTCTCCCTCTAACTATGGCTACACCTTC	CASSARRAGSPSNYGYTF
TRBJ1-1	TRBD1	TRBV5-8	.	TGTGCCAGCAGCTTGGCCCTGGGACAGCCGAACACTGAAGCTTTCTTT	CASSLALGQPNTEAFF
TRBJ1-3	.	TRBV6-1	.	TGTGCCAGCAGTAAGGGACTCTTCGGAAACACCATATATTTT	CASSKGLFGNTIYF
TRBJ1-2	TRBD1	TRBV5-1	.	TGCGCCACCCGGTCCTACAACCCGGGACAGGGATGTAAGGACTATGGCTACACCTTC	CATRSYNPGQGCKDYGYTF
TRBJ1-3	TRBD1	TRBV5-8	.	TGTGCCAGCAGCTTGAGAGGGACAGGAGAGGGCTCTGGAAACACCATATATTTT	CASSLRGTGEGSGNTIYF
TRBJ1-2	.	TRBV10-2	.	TGCGCCGGAGGGGAGGGGCCTAACTATGGCTACACCTTC	CAGGEGPNYGYTF
TRBJ1-1	.	TRBV5-1	.	TGCGCCAGCAGCTTGGAGAGGGTAAAGCTGGACACTGAAGCTTTCTTT	CASSLERVKLDTEAFF
TRBJ2-3	.	TRBV5-1	.	TGCGCCAGCAGCTTCCGGGGCGGGGGCCCCCCAGATACGCAGTATTTT	CASSFRGGGPPDTQYF
TRBJ2-7	TRBD2	TRBV10-3	.	TGTGCCATCAGTGACGCGAGGGAGGGCGAGCAGTACTTC	CAISDAREGEQYF
TRBJ2-3	.	TRBV27	.	TGTGCCAGCAGTTTATCGACTGGAGATACGCAGTATTTT	CASSLSTGDTQYF
TRBJ1-5	TRBD1	TRBV9	.	TGTGCTACTGCTAACAGGGGCTATAGCAATCAGCCCCAGCATTTT	CATANRGYSNQPQHF